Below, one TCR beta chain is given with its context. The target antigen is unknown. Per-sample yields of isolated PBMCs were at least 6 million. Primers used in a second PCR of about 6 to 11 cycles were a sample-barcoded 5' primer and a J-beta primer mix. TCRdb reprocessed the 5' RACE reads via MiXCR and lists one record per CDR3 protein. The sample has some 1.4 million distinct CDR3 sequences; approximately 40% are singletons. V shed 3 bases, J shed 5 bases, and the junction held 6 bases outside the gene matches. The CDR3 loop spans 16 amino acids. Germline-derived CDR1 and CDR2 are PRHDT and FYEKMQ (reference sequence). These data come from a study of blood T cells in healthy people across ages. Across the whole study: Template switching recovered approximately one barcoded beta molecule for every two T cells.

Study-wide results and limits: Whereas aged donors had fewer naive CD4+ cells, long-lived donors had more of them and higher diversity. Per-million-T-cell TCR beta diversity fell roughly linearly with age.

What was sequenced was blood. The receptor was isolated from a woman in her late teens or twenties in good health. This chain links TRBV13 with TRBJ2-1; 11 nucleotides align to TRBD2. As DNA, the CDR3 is TGTGCCAGCAGCTTTACTAGCGGGAGTAGGGACAATGAGCAGTTCTTC. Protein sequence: CASSFTSGSRDNEQFF.